The clone carrying this T cell receptor (beta chain) was found once. Its antigen is not known. V was pared by 6 bases and J by 4 bases, with 10 bases between. This CDR3 has 11 residues. The germline V gene has CDR1 DFQATT and CDR2 SNEGSKA (reference sequence). This specimen comes from a study of cytotoxic CD8 clonotypes in ibrutinib-treated CLL. Study-wide results and limits: A rise in clonality was seen at ibrutinib response, and a fall back toward baseline was seen at progression.

The data were produced by immunoSEQ multiplex PCR, yet TCRdb's version contains in-frame clones alone and is incomplete. The top ten clones hold 45% to 65% of a sample with under 35,000 clones, approximately 71% of them seen once. The clonotype comes from a human donor with chronic lymphocytic leukemia. Sequencing was performed on PBMCs, taken after 24 months of ibrutinib treatment. This chain links TRBV20-1 with TRBJ2-7; tentatively, D is TRBD2 (5 bases). CDR3 nucleotide sequence: TGCAGTGCGAGGGTTTCATACGAGCAGTACTTC. Its translation: CSARVSYEQYF.